These 16 T cell receptor beta chains were all obtained from the same sample, sequenced in a study of radiotherapy plus CTLA-4 blockade in lung cancer. This table comes from immunoSEQ multiplex PCR, and its TCRdb copy is limited to in-frame clones, with some not included. The table includes around 100,000 clones, about 70% detected once. This material consisted of peripheral blood, taken from a patient treated with radiotherapy plus ipilimumab. The receptors were gathered from a human donor with non-small cell lung cancer who had a partial response to radiotherapy plus ipilimumab. Some clones in this sample may be carry-over from other donors' samples.

This sequence joins TRBV2 and TRBJ2-1; 8 bases fit TRBD2. CDR1 is SNHLY, CDR2 FYNNEI, per germline. The CDR3 consists of 17 residues. Trimming removed 4 bases from V and 5 bases from J; junction bases left unmatched: 13. For the CDR3, the DNA is TGTGCCAGCAGTGGGCCCGTTAGTGGCGGGGGGAACAATGAGCAGTTCTTC. Its translation is CASSGPVSGGGNNEQFF.

The chain joins TRBV9 to TRBJ2-1; 7 bases are a match to TRBD2. Germline CDR1 and CDR2: SGDLS and YYNGEE. The V segment lost 4 bases and the J segment 13 bases; nucleotides outside the gene matches: 8. The CDR3 runs to 12 residues. For the CDR3, the DNA is TGTGCCAGCAGCCCGTGGGAGGGGACCCAGTTCTTC. Encoded protein: CASSPWEGTQFF.

This chain connects TRBV18 to TRBJ2-1; no reliable D call. V was shortened by 6 bases and J by 0 bases, with 12 bases between the two germline ends. Germline CDR1 KGHSH, CDR2 LQKENI. This CDR3 region has 15 residues. CDR3: CASSTERNSYNEQFF. The CDR3 nucleotides read TGTGCCAGCTCGACCGAGAGGAACTCCTACAATGAGCAGTTCTTC.

The chain couples TRBV27 to TRBJ2-3; 11 bases line up with TRBD2. The germline gives CDR1 MNHEY, CDR2 SMNVEV (reference sequence). After removal of 6 bases from V and 4 bases from J, the junction contained 9 bases not matched to a gene. The length of the CDR3 is 16 residues. The CDR3 region has the DNA TGTGCCAGCAGGCCACTAGCGGGAGTAGGCGCAGATACGCAGTATTTT. This sequence encodes CASRPLAGVGADTQYF.

This clone was counted between two and nine times. The rearrangement links TRBV6-1 to TRBJ2-1; 9 nucleotides line up with TRBD1. The CDR3 totals 14 residues. The ends lost 5 bases at V and 6 bases at J; junction bases unmatched: 5. Germline CDR1 is MNHNS and CDR2 is SASEGT. The CDR3 bases are TGTGCCAGCAGTCCCGGGACAGGGATCAATGAGCAGTTCTTC. It yields the protein CASSPGTGINEQFF.

This chain links TRBV19 with TRBJ2-7; D unresolved. Germline loops: CDR1 LNHDA, CDR2 SQIVND (reference sequence). There are 11 residues in the CDR3. Trimming shortened V by 10 bases and J by 5 bases, and 12 bases separated the two germline ends. CDR3 bases: TGTGCCACCTTGTCCCTCCACGAGCAGTACTTC. It specifies CATLSLHEQYF.

As to this clone: An end of the junction does not agree with germline; a read error may underlie this. The CDR3 DNA is TGTGCCAGCTCACCACCCAACAGTGAAGCTTTCTTT. Residues: CASSPPNSEAFF. This chain links TRBV18 with TRBJ1-1; D remains unclear. Germline V gives CDR1 KGHSH, CDR2 LQKENI. This CDR3 has 12 amino acids.

With regard to this clone: Other DNA sequences in the sample encode the same CDR3. The chain links TRBV7-3 to TRBJ2-7; 8 positions agree with TRBD1. This CDR3 comprises 13 residues. With V trimmed by 5 bases and J by 6 bases, 6 bases remained unmatched. Germline assignment: CDR1 SGHTA and CDR2 FQGTGA. CDR3 nucleotides: TGTGCCAGCAGCGCAGACAGGGGATCCGAGCAGTACTTC. This codes for CASSADRGSEQYF.

The chain combines TRBV29-1 with TRBJ2-3; 9 nucleotides match TRBD1. J lost 6 bases, V lost 4 bases, and 5 bases had no gene match. This CDR3 region has 13 residues. The germline gives CDR1 SQVTM, CDR2 ANQGSEA. The CDR3 DNA is TGCAGCGTTGTCCGACAGGGGGACGATACGCAGTATTTT. Translated, it gives CSVVRQGDDTQYF.

The J gene is TRBJ2-2, the V gene TRBV6-5, with 9 bases that match TRBD1. Germline V CDR1 and CDR2: MNHEY, SVGAGI. After removal of 5 bases from V and 4 bases from J, the junction contained 5 bases not matched to a gene. The CDR3 length is 15 residues. CDR3 DNA sequence: TGTGCCAGCAGTCGGGACAGGGACGGCACCGGGGAGCTGTTTTTT. It codes for CASSRDRDGTGELFF.

The chain joins TRBV18 to TRBJ1-1, with D unresolved. Germline CDR1 is KGHSH and CDR2 is LQKENI. CDR3 size: 14 residues. The ends were cut back, 2 bases at V and 1 base at J, with 8 bases in the middle. The CDR3 sequence is CASSPLNTNTEAFF. The CDR3 DNA reads as TGTGCCAGCTCACCATTGAACACGAACACTGAAGCTTTCTTT.

V and J are TRBV12-5 and TRBJ2-6; TRBD1 matches 12 bases. CDR1 is LGHNT, CDR2 FRNRAP, per germline. The CDR3 sequence is 18 residues long. The J segment lost 2 bases and the V segment lost 3 bases, leaving 5 bases of the junction unmatched. In DNA form, the CDR3 reads TGTGCTAGTGGTTTCCGGGGACAGGGGGCGCCTGGGGCCAACGTCCTGACTTTC. Translated: CASGFRGQGAPGANVLTF.

The chain combines TRBV28 with TRBJ1-2, with a tentative D call TRBD1 (6 bases). V gave up 6 bases and J gave up 8 bases, with 16 bases separating them. The germline V gene encodes CDR1 MDHEN and CDR2 SYDVKM. CDR3 length: 13 residues. The CDR3 DNA reads TGTGCCAGCAGGGACAGTATTACACGAGGCTACACCTTC. It encodes CASRDSITRGYTF.

The chain joins TRBV7-2 to TRBJ2-5, with 9 bases aligning to TRBD1. From germline, CDR1 is SGHTA and CDR2 FQGNSA. This CDR3 spans 14 amino acids. V was clipped by 1 base and J by 4 bases; unmatched bases: 1. The CDR3 region has the DNA TGTGCCAGCAGCTTAGACAGGGGGCTAGAGACCCAGTACTTC. The encoded protein is CASSLDRGLETQYF.

This chain uses TRBV5-1 with TRBJ2-5; 13 bases match TRBD2. The junction had 7 bases not matched to a gene; V was cut back by 2 bases and J by 3 bases. The CDR3 loop spans 17 amino acids. CDR1 and CDR2 (germline): SGHRS, YFSETQ. CDR3 region: CASSFYGLAGVKETQYF. In DNA form, the CDR3 reads TGCGCCAGCAGCTTTTACGGACTAGCGGGAGTTAAAGAGACCCAGTACTTC. The full variable domain, completed using reference TRBV5-1 and TRBJ2-5, is KAGVTQTPRYLIKTRGQQVTLSCSPISGHRSVSWYQQTPGQGLQFLFEYFSETQRNKGNFPGRFSGRQFSNSRSEMNVSTLELGDSALYLCASSFYGLAGVKETQYFGPGTRLLVL.

The genes are TRBV25-1 and TRBJ2-7; 9 nucleotides align to TRBD1. Germline CDR1 reads MGHDK; CDR2 reads SYGVNS. After removal of 10 bases from V and 7 bases from J, the junction contained 14 bases not matched to a gene. The CDR3 consists of 14 residues. The CDR3 nucleotides are TGTGCCACAGGGGTGGGGACAGGGTTCGGGGAGCAGTACTTC. Its translation is CATGVGTGFGEQYF.